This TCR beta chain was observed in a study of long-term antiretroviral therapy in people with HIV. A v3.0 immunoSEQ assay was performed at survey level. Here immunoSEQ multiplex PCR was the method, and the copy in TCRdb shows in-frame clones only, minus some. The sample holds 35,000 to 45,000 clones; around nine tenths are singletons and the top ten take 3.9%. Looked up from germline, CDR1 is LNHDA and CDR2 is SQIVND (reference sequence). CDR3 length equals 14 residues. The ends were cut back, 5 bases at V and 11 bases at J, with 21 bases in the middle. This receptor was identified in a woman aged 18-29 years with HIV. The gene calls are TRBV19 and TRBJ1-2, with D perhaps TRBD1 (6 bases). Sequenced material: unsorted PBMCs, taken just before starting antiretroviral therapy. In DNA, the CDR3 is TGTGCCAGTAGTTTCGGACAGCGACAATCTGGGTACACCTTC. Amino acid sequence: CASSFGQRQSGYTF.